This T cell receptor (beta chain) originates from a study of CD4 T cells in relation to SARS-CoV-2 and coronaviruses. Study details: ViraFEST: approximately 10-day antigen culture of PBMCs, then TCR beta CDR3 sequencing. Shared crossreactive spike epitopes were mapped to their HLA restriction. Patient ages ranged from 21 to 72, median 38.

Germline V gene data show CDR1 as ENHRY and CDR2 as SYGVKD. The CDR3 loop spans 20 amino acids. After removal of 5 bases from V and 8 bases from J, the junction contained 18 bases not matched to a gene. For approximately 10 days, 10^5 sorted CD4+ cells grew with T cell-depleted PBMCs and CEF. Data came from immunoSEQ multiplex PCR; TCRdb stores just in-frame clones and leaves some out. The sample records 30,000 to 45,000 clones, over 70% being singletons. As for this clone: Its antigen is still unknown.

The source material was memory CD4+ T cells from PBMCs, cultured in vitro. V usage is TRBV10-3 and J usage is TRBJ2-1, with 16 bases lining up with TRBD2. This sequence originates from an adult with COVID-19. CDR3 nucleotide sequence: TGTGCCATCAGTACACAGGGACTAGCGGGAGGGCCAGCCTGGCGTCATGAGCAGTTCTTC. It translates to CAISTQGLAGGPAWRHEQFF.